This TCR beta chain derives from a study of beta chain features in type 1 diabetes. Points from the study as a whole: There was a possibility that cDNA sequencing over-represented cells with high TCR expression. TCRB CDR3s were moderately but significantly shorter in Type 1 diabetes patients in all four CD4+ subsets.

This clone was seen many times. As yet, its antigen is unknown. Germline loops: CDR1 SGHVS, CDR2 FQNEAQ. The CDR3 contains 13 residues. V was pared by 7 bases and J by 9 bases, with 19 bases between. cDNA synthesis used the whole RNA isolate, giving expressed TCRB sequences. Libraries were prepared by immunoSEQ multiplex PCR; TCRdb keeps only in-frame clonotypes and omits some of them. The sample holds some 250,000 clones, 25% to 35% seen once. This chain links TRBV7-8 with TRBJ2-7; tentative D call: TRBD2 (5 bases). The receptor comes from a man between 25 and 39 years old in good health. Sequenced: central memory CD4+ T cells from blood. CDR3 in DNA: TGTGCCAGCACTCCGGCAGATCGGGGAGTGCAGTACTTC. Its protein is CASTPADRGVQYF. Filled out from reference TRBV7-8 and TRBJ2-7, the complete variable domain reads GAGVSQSPRYKVAKRGQDVALRCDPISGHVSLFWYQQALGQGPEFLTYFQNEAQLDKSGLPSDRFFAERPEGSVSTLKIQRTQQEDSAVYLCASTPADRGVQYFGPGTRLTVT.